The source of this TCR beta chain is a study of shared clonotypes between healthy human individuals. Some clones are missing from TCRdb's copy, which holds only in-frame ones; the method was immunoSEQ multiplex PCR. The sample lists about 2.3 million clones, roughly 90% occurring once. The germline gives CDR1 LNHDA, CDR2 SQIVND (reference sequence). V lost 6 bases and J lost 0; bases outside the gene matches: 9. The CDR3 sequence is 17 residues long. The chain combines TRBV19 with TRBJ2-2, with TRBD2 matching over 8 bases. The sample comprised naive CD4+ T cells from PBMCs. Subset noted: CD45RA+ positively selected. The sequence was collected from a man aged 18 to 29 in good health. Some clones in this sample may be carry-over from other donors' samples. CDR3 in DNA: TGTGCCAGTAGCAAATGGTCGCGGGAGGCGAACACCGGGGAGCTGTTTTTT. Protein product: CASSKWSREANTGELFF.